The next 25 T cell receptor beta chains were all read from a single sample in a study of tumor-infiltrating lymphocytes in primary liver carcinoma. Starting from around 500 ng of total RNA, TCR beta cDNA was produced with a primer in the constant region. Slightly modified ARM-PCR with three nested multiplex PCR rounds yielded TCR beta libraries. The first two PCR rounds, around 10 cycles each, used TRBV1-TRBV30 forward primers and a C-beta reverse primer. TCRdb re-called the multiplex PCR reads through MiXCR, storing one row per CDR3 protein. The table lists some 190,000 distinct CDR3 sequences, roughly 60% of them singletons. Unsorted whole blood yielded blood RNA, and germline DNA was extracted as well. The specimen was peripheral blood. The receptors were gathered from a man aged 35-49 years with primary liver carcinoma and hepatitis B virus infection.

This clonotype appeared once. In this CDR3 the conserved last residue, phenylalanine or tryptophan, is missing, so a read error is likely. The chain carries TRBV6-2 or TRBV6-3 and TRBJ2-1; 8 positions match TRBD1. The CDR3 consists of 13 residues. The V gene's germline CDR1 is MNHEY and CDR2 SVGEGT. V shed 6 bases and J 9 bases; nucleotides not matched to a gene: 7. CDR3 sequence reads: CASRTPQGGEQFL. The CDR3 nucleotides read TGTGCCAGCAGAACCCCACAGGGGGGTGAGCAGTTCCTC.

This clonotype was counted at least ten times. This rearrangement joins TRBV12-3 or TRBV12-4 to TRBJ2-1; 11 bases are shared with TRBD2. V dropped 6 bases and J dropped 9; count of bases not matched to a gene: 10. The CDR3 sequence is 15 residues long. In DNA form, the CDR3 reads TGTGCCAGCAGCCTGTCCGGGACTAGCGGACTTGAGCAGTTCTTC. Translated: CASSLSGTSGLEQFF.

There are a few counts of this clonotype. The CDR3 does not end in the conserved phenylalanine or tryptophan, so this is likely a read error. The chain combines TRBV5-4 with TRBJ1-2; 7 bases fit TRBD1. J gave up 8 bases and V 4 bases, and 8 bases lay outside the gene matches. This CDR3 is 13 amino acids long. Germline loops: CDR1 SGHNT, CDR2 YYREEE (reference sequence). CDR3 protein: CASSRNTGDGYTC. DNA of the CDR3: TGTGCCAGCAGCCGAAATACAGGGGACGGCTACACCTGC.

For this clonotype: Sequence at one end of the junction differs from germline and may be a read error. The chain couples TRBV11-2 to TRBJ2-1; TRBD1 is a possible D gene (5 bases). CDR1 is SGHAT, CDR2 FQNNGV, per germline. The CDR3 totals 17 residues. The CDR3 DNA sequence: TGTGCCAGCAACTTAGGGCACAGGACGTCCTCCTACGATGAGCAGTTCTTC. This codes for CASNLGHRTSSYDEQFF.

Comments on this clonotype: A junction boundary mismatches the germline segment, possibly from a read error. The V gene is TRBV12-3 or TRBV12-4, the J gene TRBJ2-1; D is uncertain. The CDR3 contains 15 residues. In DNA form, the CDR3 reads TGTGCTAGCAGCCAGACCCCGAGCTCCTACAATGAGCAGTTCTTC. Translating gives CASSQTPSSYNEQFF.

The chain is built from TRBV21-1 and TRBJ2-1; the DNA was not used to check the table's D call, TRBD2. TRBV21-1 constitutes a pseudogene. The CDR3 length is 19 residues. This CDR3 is CARSKPLRAQSSSYNEQFF. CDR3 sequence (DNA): TGTGCCAGGAGCAAACCTTTGAGGGCACAATCCAGCTCCTACAATGAGCAGTTCTTC.

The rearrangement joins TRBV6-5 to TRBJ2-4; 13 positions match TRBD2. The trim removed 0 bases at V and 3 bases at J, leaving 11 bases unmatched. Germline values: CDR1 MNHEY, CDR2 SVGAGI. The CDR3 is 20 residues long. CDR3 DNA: TGTGCCAGCAGTTACTCGTATCCGACTAGCGGGGGGATCAGCAAAAACATTCAGTACTTC. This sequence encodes CASSYSYPTSGGISKNIQYF.

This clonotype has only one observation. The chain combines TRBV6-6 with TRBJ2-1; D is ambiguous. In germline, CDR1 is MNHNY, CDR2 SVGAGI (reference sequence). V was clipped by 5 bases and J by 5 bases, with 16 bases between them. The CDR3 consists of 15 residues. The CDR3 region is CASSKPVDQNNEQFF. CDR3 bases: TGTGCCAGCAGTAAACCTGTGGACCAGAACAATGAGCAGTTCTTC.

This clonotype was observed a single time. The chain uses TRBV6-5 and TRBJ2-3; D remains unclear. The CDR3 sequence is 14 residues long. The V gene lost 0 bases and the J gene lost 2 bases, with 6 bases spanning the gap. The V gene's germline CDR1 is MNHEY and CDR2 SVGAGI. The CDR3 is CASSYSATTDTQYF. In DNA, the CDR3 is TGTGCCAGCAGTTACTCGGCAACCACAGATACGCAGTATTTT.

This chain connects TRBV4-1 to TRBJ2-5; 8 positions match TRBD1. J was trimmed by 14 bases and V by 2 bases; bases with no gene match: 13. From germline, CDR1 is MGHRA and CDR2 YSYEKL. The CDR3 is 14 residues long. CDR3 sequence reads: CASSQTGAGGECYF. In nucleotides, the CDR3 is TGCGCCAGCAGCCAAACCGGGGCAGGGGGCGAATGTTACTTC.

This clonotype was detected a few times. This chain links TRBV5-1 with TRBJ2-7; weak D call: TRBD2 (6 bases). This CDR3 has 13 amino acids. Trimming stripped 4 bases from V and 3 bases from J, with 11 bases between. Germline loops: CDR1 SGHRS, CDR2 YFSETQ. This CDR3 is CASSPGSVYEQYF. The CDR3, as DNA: TGCGCCAGCAGCCCCGGGAGCGTCTACGAGCAGTACTTC. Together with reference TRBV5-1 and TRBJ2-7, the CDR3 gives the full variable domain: KAGVTQTPRYLIKTRGQQVTLSCSPISGHRSVSWYQQTPGQGLQFLFEYFSETQRNKGNFPGRFSGRQFSNSRSEMNVSTLELGDSALYLCASSPGSVYEQYFGPGTRLTVT.

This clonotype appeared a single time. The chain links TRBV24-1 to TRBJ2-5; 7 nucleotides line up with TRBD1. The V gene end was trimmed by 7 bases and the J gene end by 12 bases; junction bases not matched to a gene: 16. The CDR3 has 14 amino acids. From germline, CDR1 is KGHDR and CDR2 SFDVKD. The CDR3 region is CATSDVYTGAPEYF. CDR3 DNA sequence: TGTGCCACCAGCGATGTTTATACAGGGGCACCGGAGTACTTC.

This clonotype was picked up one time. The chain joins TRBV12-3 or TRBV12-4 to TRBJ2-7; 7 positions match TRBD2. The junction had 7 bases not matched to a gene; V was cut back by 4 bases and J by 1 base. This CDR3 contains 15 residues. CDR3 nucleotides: TGTGCCAGCAGTTCCCGGGGGGATATTTCCTACGAGCAGTACTTC. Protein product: CASSSRGDISYEQYF.

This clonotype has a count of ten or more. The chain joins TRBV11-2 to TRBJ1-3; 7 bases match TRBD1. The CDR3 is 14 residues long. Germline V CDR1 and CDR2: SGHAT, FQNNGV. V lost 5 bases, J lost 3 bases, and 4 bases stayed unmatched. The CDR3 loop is CASSPTGVGNTIYF. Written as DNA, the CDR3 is TGTGCCAGCAGCCCAACAGGGGTTGGAAACACCATATATTTT. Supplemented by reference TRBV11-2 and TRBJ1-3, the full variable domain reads EAGVAQSPRYKIIEKRQSVAFWCNPISGHATLYWYQQILGQGPKLLIQFQNNGVVDDSQLPKDRFSAERLKGVDSTLKIQPAKLEDSAVYLCASSPTGVGNTIYFGEGSWLTVV.

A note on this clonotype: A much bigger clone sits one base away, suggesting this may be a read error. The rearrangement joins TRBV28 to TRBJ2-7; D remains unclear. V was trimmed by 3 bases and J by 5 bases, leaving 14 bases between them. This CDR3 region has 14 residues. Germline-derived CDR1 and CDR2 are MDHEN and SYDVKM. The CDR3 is CASSFVQRNDEQYF. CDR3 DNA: TGTGCCAGCAGTTTCGTACAGAGGAATGACGAGCAGTACTTC.

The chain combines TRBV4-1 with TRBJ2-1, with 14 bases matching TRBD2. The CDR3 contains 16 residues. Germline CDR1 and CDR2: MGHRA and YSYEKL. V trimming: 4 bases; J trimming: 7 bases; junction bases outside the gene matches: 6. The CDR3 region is CASSRGTSGSGNEQFF. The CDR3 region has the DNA TGCGCCAGCAGCCGAGGGACTAGCGGGAGTGGTAATGAGCAGTTCTTC.

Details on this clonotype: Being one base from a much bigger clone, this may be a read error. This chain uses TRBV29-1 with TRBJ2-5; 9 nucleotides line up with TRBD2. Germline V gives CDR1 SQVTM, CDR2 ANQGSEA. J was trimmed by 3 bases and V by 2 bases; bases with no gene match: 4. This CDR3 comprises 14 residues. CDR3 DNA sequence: TGCAGCGTTGAATGGGCTAGCGGGGAAGAGACCCAGTACTTC. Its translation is CSVEWASGEETQYF.

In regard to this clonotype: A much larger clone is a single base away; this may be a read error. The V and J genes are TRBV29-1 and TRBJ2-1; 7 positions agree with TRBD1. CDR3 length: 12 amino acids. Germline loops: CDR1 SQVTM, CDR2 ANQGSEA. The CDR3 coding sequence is TGCAGCGTTGATAGGGGGCTCAATGAGCAGATCTTC. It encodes CSVDRGLNEQIF.

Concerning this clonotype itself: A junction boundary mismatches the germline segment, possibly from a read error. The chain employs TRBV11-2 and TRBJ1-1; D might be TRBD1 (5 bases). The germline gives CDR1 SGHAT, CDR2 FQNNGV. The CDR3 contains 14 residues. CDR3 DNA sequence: TGTGCCAGTAGCTTGGGACGGGGGGACACTGAAGCTTTCTTT. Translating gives CASSLGRGDTEAFF.

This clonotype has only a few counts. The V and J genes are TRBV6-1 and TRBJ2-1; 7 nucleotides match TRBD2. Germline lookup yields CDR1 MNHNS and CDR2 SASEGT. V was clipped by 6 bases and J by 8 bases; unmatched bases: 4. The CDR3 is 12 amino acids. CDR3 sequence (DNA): TGTGCCAGCAGAGACCGGGGGGATGAGCAGTTCTTC. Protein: CASRDRGDEQFF.

This CDR3 reads CASSHHNGGFYNEQFF. As DNA, the CDR3 is TGTGCCAGCAGCCACCACAACGGAGGTTTCTACAATGAGCAGTTCTTC. The chain is built from TRBV7-9 and TRBJ2-1, with D perhaps matching TRBD2 (5 bases). The CDR3 has 16 residues. Deletions cut 5 bases from V and 3 bases from J, with 17 bases between. CDR1 is SEHNR and CDR2 is FQNEAQ in the germline V gene (reference sequence).

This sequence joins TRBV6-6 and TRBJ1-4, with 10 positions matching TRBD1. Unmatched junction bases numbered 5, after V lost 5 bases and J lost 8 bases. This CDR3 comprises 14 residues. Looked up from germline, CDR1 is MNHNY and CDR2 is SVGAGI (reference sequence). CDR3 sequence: CASSDPGQGEKLFF. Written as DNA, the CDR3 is TGTGCCAGCAGTGATCCGGGACAGGGGGAAAAACTGTTTTTT.

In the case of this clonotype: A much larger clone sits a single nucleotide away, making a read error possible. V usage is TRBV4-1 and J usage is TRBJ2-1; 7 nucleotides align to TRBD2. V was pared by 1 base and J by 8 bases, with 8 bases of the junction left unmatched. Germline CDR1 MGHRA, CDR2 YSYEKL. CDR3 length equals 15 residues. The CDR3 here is CASSQVSGPYDEQFF. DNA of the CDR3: TGCGCCAGCAGCCAAGTTAGCGGGCCGTACGATGAGCAGTTCTTC.

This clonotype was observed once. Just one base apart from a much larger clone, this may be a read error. CDR3 sequence: CSVGSISGYTF. The CDR3 DNA reads as TGCAGCGTTGGGAGTATAAGTGGCTACACCTTC. The V gene is TRBV29-1, the J gene TRBJ1-2; D unresolved. The CDR3 has 11 residues. From germline, CDR1 is SQVTM and CDR2 ANQGSEA. Trimming took off 4 bases at V and 7 bases at J, with 10 bases between the two ends.

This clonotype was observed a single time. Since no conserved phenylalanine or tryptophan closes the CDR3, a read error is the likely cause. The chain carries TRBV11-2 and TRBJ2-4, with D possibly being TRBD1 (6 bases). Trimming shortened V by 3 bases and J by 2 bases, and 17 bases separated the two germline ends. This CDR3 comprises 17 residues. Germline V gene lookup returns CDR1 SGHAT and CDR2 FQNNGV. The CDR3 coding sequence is TGTGCCAGCAGCTTTCGACTACAGGGAAGGCCCAAAAACATTCAGTACTAC. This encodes CASSFRLQGRPKNIQYY.